This T cell receptor beta chain was sequenced for a study of cytomegalovirus exposure and HLA in healthy donors. Germline V gene lookup returns CDR1 SGHTS and CDR2 YDEGEE. The CDR3 runs to 16 residues. The V end lost 2 bases, the J end lost 2 bases, and 11 bases lay between the germline ends. PCR was performed using 60 Vbeta and 13 Jbeta primers. Using immunoSEQ multiplex PCR, the repertoire was profiled, and TCRdb retains in-frame clones only, with some absent. This table has 95,000 to 110,000 clones, roughly 82% appearing once. Material: PBMCs. The sequence was obtained from a man aged 30 to 39 in good health and CMV-seropositive. The chain joins TRBV5-8 to TRBJ1-6; D remains unclear. As DNA, the CDR3 is TGTGCCAGCAGCTTATTCGGGGTCGCCTATAATTCACCCCTCCACTTT. It is translated as CASSLFGVAYNSPLHF.